The clone carrying this T cell receptor beta chain was seen a handful of times. Its target is unknown. CDR3 length: 16 amino acids. J gave up 8 bases and V 5 bases, and 10 bases lay outside the gene matches. The germline gives CDR1 MNHEY, CDR2 SMNVEV (reference sequence). These data belong to a study of T cell repertoires in cytomegalovirus infection. Background on the study: Both a matching HLA type and CMV infection were indicated by public TCR beta signatures. Study-wide findings and caveats: In two of eight donors, the top clonotype was HLA-C-restricted CMV-specific.

TCRdb re-analysed the reads in MiXCR, keeping a single row per CDR3 protein. The table shows a few hundred thousand distinct CDR3 sequences, with around 9.5% occurring only once. This chain joins TRBV27 and TRBJ1-4, with TRBD1 matching 11 bases. Sequences were obtained from PBMCs. The source of this sequence is a human donor in good health (CMV status not recorded). Some clones in this sample may be carry-over from other donors' samples. The CDR3 DNA sequence: TGTGCCAGCAGTGCCCCGGACAGGGGGCGGACGGAAAAACTGTTTTTT. Residues: CASSAPDRGRTEKLFF.